This T cell receptor beta chain was identified in a study of blood T cell repertoires in COVID-19. On the study more broadly: Spain, Italy and the United States supplied samples that represented acute and convalescent COVID-19. Sample material is recorded as cDNA or gDNA derived from T cells, B-cell-depleted T cells, or PBMCs.

This clone was detected only once. Libraries were prepared by immunoSEQ multiplex PCR; TCRdb keeps only in-frame clonotypes and omits some of them. The table includes roughly 250,000 clones, nearly 90% detected once. V shed 5 bases, J shed 0 bases, and the junction held 7 bases outside the gene matches. This CDR3 contains 17 residues. From germline, CDR1 is SGHVS and CDR2 FQNEAQ. This receptor was obtained from a woman aged 40 to 50 who had recovered from COVID-19. The sample was peripheral blood. V and J are TRBV7-8 and TRBJ2-6; 7 bases are shared with TRBD1. CDR3: CASSAWTGRSGANVLTF. In DNA, the CDR3 is TGTGCCAGCAGCGCCTGGACAGGTCGCTCTGGGGCCAACGTCCTGACTTTC.